The rows below give T cell receptor beta chains drawn from one sample of a study of B cell selection in AIRE deficiency. This table comes from immunoSEQ multiplex PCR, and its TCRdb copy is limited to in-frame clones, with some not included. The table has fewer than 30,000 clones, approximately 96% seen once. The sequenced sample was conventional CD4+ T cells sorted from PBMCs. These receptor sequences come from a human donor with AIRE deficiency. CDR3s include the opening cysteine and the closing phenylalanine or tryptophan. The D gene is left open where the match is weak. A clone size is listed for some rows: how often the clone was seen (once, few, many), or a class if it is expanded.

d_gene: -
j_gene: TRBJ1-1
abundance: -
v_gene: TRBV29-1
CDR3nt: TGCAGCGTTTGGGTGGGGGCTCACACTGAAGCTTTCTTT
CDR3aa: CSVWVGAHTEAFF

d_gene: -
j_gene: TRBJ1-3
abundance: -
v_gene: TRBV9
CDR3nt: TGTGCCAGCCGAAGTGGACCGGTCTCTGGAAACACCATATATTTT
CDR3aa: CASRSGPVSGNTIYF

d_gene: -
j_gene: TRBJ1-1
abundance: -
v_gene: TRBV20-1
CDR3nt: TGCAGTTACAATGGGGACACTGAAGCTTTCTTT
CDR3aa: CSYNGDTEAFF

d_gene: -
j_gene: TRBJ1-2
abundance: once
v_gene: TRBV6-5
CDR3nt: TGTGCCAGCAGTTACCCCGGGAATGGCTACACCTTC
CDR3aa: CASSYPGNGYTF

d_gene: TRBD2
j_gene: TRBJ2-2
abundance: -
v_gene: TRBV7-9
CDR3nt: TGTGCCAGCAGCTTCAGTAGCGGGAGGAACACCGGGGAGCTGTTTTTT
CDR3aa: CASSFSSGRNTGELFF

d_gene: TRBD2
j_gene: TRBJ2-3
abundance: -
v_gene: TRBV9
CDR3nt: TGTGCCAGCAGCGTAGATCCGGGACTAGCAATCGCAGATACGCAGTATTTT
CDR3aa: CASSVDPGLAIADTQYF

d_gene: TRBD1
j_gene: TRBJ1-4
abundance: -
v_gene: TRBV10-3
CDR3nt: TGTGCCATCAGTGAGTCGACAGGGGGGTATCAAAAACTGTTTTTT
CDR3aa: CAISESTGGYQKLFF

d_gene: TRBD1
j_gene: TRBJ2-2
abundance: -
v_gene: TRBV4-2
CDR3nt: TGTGCCAGCAGCCATCCCCAGGGGGCTTTCGGGGAGCTGTTTTTT
CDR3aa: CASSHPQGAFGELFF

d_gene: TRBD1
j_gene: TRBJ1-1
abundance: -
v_gene: TRBV6-5
CDR3nt: TGTGCCAGCAGTTACCAAGACAGGGGGTGGACTGAAGCTTTCTTT
CDR3aa: CASSYQDRGWTEAFF

d_gene: -
j_gene: TRBJ2-7
abundance: -
v_gene: TRBV28
CDR3nt: TGTGCCAGCATCGCACAAAACTACGAGCAGTACTTC
CDR3aa: CASIAQNYEQYF

d_gene: -
j_gene: TRBJ2-4
abundance: -
v_gene: TRBV4-1
CDR3nt: TGCGCCAGCAGCCCCCACGAGGTGGCCGGGGCAAACATTCAGTACTTC
CDR3aa: CASSPHEVAGANIQYF

d_gene: -
j_gene: TRBJ2-5
abundance: -
v_gene: TRBV11-2
CDR3nt: TGTGCCAGCAGCTTAGCGGTAGGGGGGTTACAAGAGACCCAGTACTTC
CDR3aa: CASSLAVGGLQETQYF

d_gene: TRBD1
j_gene: TRBJ1-6
abundance: -
v_gene: TRBV2
CDR3nt: TGTGCCAGCGGGACAGGGAGGGAGAACAATTCACCCCTCCACTTT
CDR3aa: CASGTGRENNSPLHF

d_gene: TRBD1
j_gene: TRBJ2-7
abundance: -
v_gene: TRBV6-5
CDR3nt: TGTGCCAGCAGTTACTCAGGACAGGGGATCTACGAGCAGTACTTC
CDR3aa: CASSYSGQGIYEQYF

d_gene: -
j_gene: TRBJ1-1
abundance: -
v_gene: TRBV6-6
CDR3nt: TGTGCCAGCAGGGGGGGTTTATGGGACACTGAAGCTTTCTTT
CDR3aa: CASRGGLWDTEAFF